The 13 T cell receptor beta chains below all came from one sample that was sequenced in a study of blood T cell repertoires in COVID-19. The data were produced by immunoSEQ multiplex PCR, yet TCRdb's version contains in-frame clones alone and is incomplete. The sample consists of 150,000 to 200,000 clones, about 89% of them appearing once. Sequencing was done on a sample of PBMCs or T cells enriched from blood (not recorded which). These receptors were taken from a woman aged 18-29 years who had recovered from COVID-19.

The chain carries TRBV2 and TRBJ2-7, with 7 bases lining up with TRBD1. CDR3 length: 13 residues. The J segment lost 3 bases and the V segment lost 4 bases, leaving 3 bases of the junction unmatched. The germline V gene has CDR1 SNHLY and CDR2 FYNNEI. The CDR3 coding sequence is TGTGCCAGCAGTGTATCAGGGGGCTACGAGCAGTACTTC. It is translated as CASSVSGGYEQYF.

This chain uses TRBV7-9 with TRBJ2-3; D gene unclear. The germline V gene encodes CDR1 SEHNR and CDR2 FQNEAQ (reference sequence). This CDR3 is built from 16 residues. Deletions cut 5 bases from V and 0 bases from J, with 15 bases between. CDR3 DNA: TGTGCCAGCAGCCCATCGACACCCACAAGCACAGATACGCAGTATTTT. As protein: CASSPSTPTSTDTQYF.

The V and J genes are TRBV4-1 and TRBJ1-6, with 10 bases fitting TRBD1. Germline V CDR1 and CDR2: MGHRA, YSYEKL. There are 16 residues in the CDR3. The V segment lost 3 bases and the J segment 8 bases; nucleotides outside the gene matches: 7. The CDR3 region is CASSQSGTGVYSPLHF. The CDR3 bases are TGCGCCAGCAGCCAGTCCGGGACAGGGGTATATTCACCCCTCCACTTT.

V gene TRBV19 combines with J gene TRBJ1-2; weak D call: TRBD1 (5 bases). V was clipped by 8 bases and J by 4 bases, with 20 bases between them. The CDR3 runs 15 residues. The germline CDR1 and CDR2 sequences are LNHDA and SQIVND (reference sequence). As DNA, the CDR3 is TGTGCCAGTTCAGGTTACAGGTCCCTGTCCTATGGCTACACCTTC. This sequence encodes CASSGYRSLSYGYTF.

The chain employs TRBV5-1 and TRBJ2-7; TRBD2 aligns across 10 bases. The CDR3 extends over 15 amino acids. Trimming at V came to 4 bases and at J to 3 bases, leaving 7 bases not matched to a gene. CDR1 SGHRS and CDR2 YFSETQ come from the germline V gene. The CDR3 reads CASSPEGLAVYEQYF. CDR3 bases: TGCGCCAGCAGCCCGGAAGGACTAGCGGTCTACGAGCAGTACTTC.

The chain uses TRBV28 and TRBJ2-1; 7 bases match TRBD2. Unmatched junction bases numbered 8, after V lost 4 bases and J lost 5 bases. The germline V gene has CDR1 MDHEN and CDR2 SYDVKM. This CDR3 comprises 15 residues. The CDR3 sequence: CASSSPGLPNNEQFF. CDR3 sequence (DNA): TGTGCCAGCAGTTCCCCGGGACTACCGAACAATGAGCAGTTCTTC. Full variable domain (outside the CDR3, taken from reference TRBV28 and TRBJ2-1): DVKVTQSSRYLVKRTGEKVFLECVQDMDHENMFWYRQDPGLGLRLIYFSYDVKMKEKGDIPEGYSVSREKKERFSLILESASTNQTSMYLCASSSPGLPNNEQFFGPGTRLTVL.

The chain uses TRBV19 and TRBJ2-3, with TRBD2 matching over 10 bases. With V trimmed by 0 bases and J by 6 bases, 18 bases remained unmatched. The CDR3 length is 20 residues. CDR1 is LNHDA, CDR2 SQIVND, per germline (reference sequence). The CDR3 DNA is TGTGCCAGTAGTATAGATGCTAGCGGGAGATGGGGGAGGTCTCCGGATACGCAGTATTTT. Protein: CASSIDASGRWGRSPDTQYF.

The J gene is TRBJ2-7, the V gene TRBV27; TRBD2 agrees at 11 bases. Germline trimming cut 0 bases from V and 0 bases from J; bases unmatched to any gene: 7. Per the germline V gene, CDR1 is MNHEY and CDR2 is SMNVEV (reference sequence). This CDR3 has 18 amino acids. CDR3 DNA sequence: TGTGCCAGCAGTTTATCGGGGACTAGCGGCCCGATCTCCTACGAGCAGTACTTC. This encodes CASSLSGTSGPISYEQYF.

This chain joins TRBV18 and TRBJ1-2, with unresolved D. V lost 4 bases and J 3 bases, leaving 9 bases between the germline ends. Germline-derived CDR1 and CDR2 are KGHSH and LQKENI. This CDR3 spans 13 amino acids. The chain's CDR3 is CASSQDQDYGYTF. For the CDR3, the DNA is TGTGCCAGCTCACAAGACCAGGACTATGGCTACACCTTC.

The chain couples TRBV6-5 to TRBJ2-1; tentatively, D is TRBD2 (6 bases). This CDR3 contains 13 residues. Germline V CDR1 and CDR2: MNHEY, SVGAGI. Between the trimmed V and J ends, which lost 0 bases and 8 bases, there was a span of 8 bases. CDR3 sequence: CASSYSWGDEQFF. CDR3 sequence (DNA): TGTGCCAGCAGTTACTCGTGGGGGGATGAGCAGTTCTTC.

This clone was seen only a few times. The chain recombines TRBV28 with TRBJ1-2, with 12 bases identical to TRBD1. With V trimmed by 3 bases and J by 5 bases, 7 bases remained unmatched. CDR1 is MDHEN, CDR2 SYDVKM, per germline. The CDR3 extends over 16 amino acids. The CDR3 nucleotides are TGTGCCAGCAGTTTCCCCCCGGGACAGGGGGCTTATGGCTACACCTTC. It translates to CASSFPPGQGAYGYTF.

The genes are TRBV27 and TRBJ1-2; 7 nucleotides line up with TRBD1. This CDR3 region has 15 residues. CDR1 is MNHEY and CDR2 is SMNVEV in the germline V gene (reference sequence). The ends lost 6 bases at V and 3 bases at J; junction bases unmatched: 10. In DNA, the CDR3 is TGTGCCAGCAGAACCAACCGGGACAGAGACTATGGCTACACCTTC. Translating it yields CASRTNRDRDYGYTF.

The V and J genes are TRBV5-6 and TRBJ1-2; 9 bases agree with TRBD1. Unmatched junction bases numbered 9, after V lost 1 base and J lost 5 bases. CDR1 is SGHDT, CDR2 YYEEEE, per germline. This CDR3 region has 16 residues. The CDR3 nucleotides read TGTGCCAGCAGCTTGACCGCCGGACAGGGGATTTATGGCTACACCTTC. Translated: CASSLTAGQGIYGYTF.